This T cell receptor (beta chain) was observed in a study of regulatory T cells in long-lasting Graves disease. The authors built TCR beta libraries using iRepertoire HTBI primers and Arm-PCR of CDR3 regions. Study processing details: The identification of approximately 62 TRBV and 11 to 15 TRBJ segments was made across samples. TCRdb processed the multiplex PCR reads anew with MiXCR; each CDR3 protein has one entry. These V and J calls are TCRdb output, not the study's own analysis. Counted here are hundreds of thousands of distinct CDR3 sequences, about 16% occurring once; the ten biggest clones make up about 17%. Time point reported: newly diagnosed GD, antithyroid drugs for less than 3 months. The TCR library was prepared using RNA isolated from PBMCs. This clonotype appeared many times. Its specificity is unknown. Points from the study as a whole: Persistent patients shared more public clonotypes (around 3,000) than new patients (just under 1,000).

A further study also used this sample, focusing on T cells in Graves' hyperthyroidism and ophthalmopathy. That paper adds: The HTBI primer set was used in a first-round RT-PCR of the TCR CDR3.

The starting material was peripheral blood mononuclear cells (PBMCs), obtained at new diagnosis, from a patient treated with antithyroid drugs. This TCR was recovered from a woman aged 30 to 39 with Graves disease.

The CDR3 loop reads CASSQPSPTGRVASDEQYF. The CDR3 region has the DNA TGTGCCAGCAGCCAGCCATCCCCCACCGGGAGGGTAGCGTCGGACGAGCAGTACTTC. The chain couples TRBV3-1 to TRBJ2-7; 8 positions agree with TRBD2. CDR1 and CDR2 from the germline V gene are LGHDT and YNNKEL (reference sequence). J gave up 5 bases and V 3 bases, and 21 bases lay outside the gene matches. The CDR3 length is 19 residues.